The 14 T cell receptor beta chains below were found in one sample sequenced in a study of cytomegalovirus exposure and HLA in healthy donors. PCR employed 60 Vbeta and 13 Jbeta primers. Using immunoSEQ multiplex PCR, the repertoire was profiled, and TCRdb retains in-frame clones only, with some absent. The sample carries 55,000 to 75,000 clones, about 68% recorded once. Material: PBMCs. Every receptor here comes from a woman in her twenties or thirties in good health and CMV-seropositive.

The chain combines TRBV7-9 with TRBJ2-7, with 7 bases matching TRBD1. V shed 3 bases, J shed 3 bases, and the junction held 8 bases outside the gene matches. From germline, CDR1 is SEHNR and CDR2 FQNEAQ (reference sequence). This CDR3 spans 15 amino acids. The DNA for the CDR3 is TGTGCCAGCAGCTTGGCGACAGGGTATGTCTACGAGCAGTACTTC. Its protein is CASSLATGYVYEQYF.

This clone is medium-sized (0.01 to 0.1%). J is TRBJ1-2 and V is TRBV28, with unresolved D. The CDR3 has 9 amino acids. CDR1 and CDR2 (germline): MDHEN, SYDVKM. V was cut by 10 bases and J by 4 bases, with 4 bases left in between. CDR3 residues: CATGYGYTF. The CDR3 nucleotides read TGTGCCACGGGCTATGGCTACACCTTC.

The chain recombines TRBV7-3 with TRBJ2-2, with D possibly TRBD2 on 7 matching bases. The CDR3 loop spans 17 amino acids. Germline values: CDR1 SGHTA, CDR2 FQGTGA. The V and J ends lost 7 bases and 3 bases respectively, with 21 bases between them. DNA for the CDR3: TGTGCCAGCATCCAAGGGGGGGGCGCTATGGACACCGGGGAGCTGTTTTTT. Protein product: CASIQGGGAMDTGELFF.

The chain links TRBV28 to TRBJ1-6; TRBD1 agrees at 9 bases. The length of the CDR3 is 16 residues. The V and J ends lost 5 bases and 5 bases, in that order; junction bases with no gene match: 7. CDR1 and CDR2 from the germline V gene are MDHEN and SYDVKM. CDR3 sequence (DNA): TGTGCCAGCAGTCTCCGGACAGGGGCGAATAATTCACCCCTCCACTTT. Translation: CASSLRTGANNSPLHF.

The rearrangement links TRBV29-1 to TRBJ2-1, with 7 nucleotides matching TRBD2. The CDR3 length is 11 residues. Germline V gene sequence: CDR1 SQVTM, CDR2 ANQGSEA. After removal of 6 bases from V and 8 bases from J, the junction contained 4 bases not matched to a gene. The CDR3 spells CSVAGRHEQFF. CDR3 nucleotide sequence: TGCAGCGTAGCCGGGAGGCATGAGCAGTTCTTC.

V gene TRBV7-9 combines with J gene TRBJ1-2; a possible D gene is TRBD1 (5 bases). The CDR3 runs 12 residues. Germline V gives CDR1 SEHNR, CDR2 FQNEAQ (reference sequence). V lost 1 base to trimming and J lost 6 bases, with 6 bases between them. The CDR3 sequence is CASSLGGDGYTF. The CDR3 DNA sequence: TGTGCCAGCAGCTTAGGGGGGGATGGCTACACCTTC. Combining the CDR3 with reference TRBV7-9 and TRBJ1-2 gives the whole variable domain DTGVSQNPRHKITKRGQNVTFRCDPISEHNRLYWYRQTLGQGPEFLTYFQNEAQLEKSRLLSDRFSAERPKGSFSTLEIQRTEQGDSAMYLCASSLGGDGYTFGSGTRLTVV.

V gene TRBV4-3 combines with J gene TRBJ2-2; 8 bases are shared with TRBD2. Trimming removed 2 bases from V and 6 bases from J; junction bases left unmatched: 8. Germline V gene sequence: CDR1 LGHNA, CDR2 YSLEER. The CDR3 loop spans 16 amino acids. The CDR3 loop reads CASSQRPGLGSGELFF. The CDR3, as DNA: TGCGCCAGCAGCCAACGGCCGGGACTAGGATCCGGGGAGCTGTTTTTT.

V and J are TRBV6-4 and TRBJ1-1; 7 bases align to TRBD1. V trimming: 6 bases; J trimming: 3 bases; junction bases outside the gene matches: 7. This CDR3 contains 14 residues. The germline V gene encodes CDR1 MRHNA and CDR2 SNTAGT. For the CDR3, the DNA is TGTGCCAGCAGAATATCCGGACAGGACACTGAAGCTTTCTTT. Translated, it gives CASRISGQDTEAFF.

The V call is TRBV2, the J call TRBJ1-6, with D possibly TRBD1 on 5 matching bases. Trimming left V 11 bases short and J 9 bases short, with 17 bases between. From germline, CDR1 is SNHLY and CDR2 FYNNEI. There are 13 residues in the CDR3. The CDR3 nucleotides are TGTGCCTCAATACGGGACTTAACTTCACCCCTCCACTTT. Translation: CASIRDLTSPLHF.

This clone was observed a single time. The CDR3 nucleotides read TGTGCCTGGAGCTCAGGGGGAGTAGGATACGAGCAGTACTTC. It specifies CAWSSGGVGYEQYF. This sequence joins TRBV30 and TRBJ2-7, with TRBD1 identical over 7 bases. Germline CDR1 reads GTSNPN; CDR2 reads SVGIG (reference sequence). The CDR3 spans 14 residues. The J segment lost 4 bases and the V segment lost 3 bases, leaving 9 bases of the junction unmatched.

V usage is TRBV29-1 and J usage is TRBJ2-5; 10 bases agree with TRBD2. The CDR3 loop spans 17 amino acids. V shed 8 bases and J 1 base; nucleotides not matched to a gene: 16. Germline V gene data show CDR1 as SQVTM and CDR2 as ANQGSEA. CDR3 amino acids: CSPRGSSGSGAQETQYF. CDR3 sequence (DNA): TGCAGCCCAAGAGGGTCTAGCGGGAGCGGGGCCCAAGAGACCCAGTACTTC.

This sequence joins TRBV21-1 and TRBJ2-7; the D call of TRBD2 is as the table states it, not checked on the DNA. TRBV21-1 is recorded as a pseudogene. This CDR3 is 14 amino acids long. CDR3 DNA sequence: TGTGCCAGCAACTTAGCACGGAGCTCCTACGAGCAGTACTTC. Protein product: CASNLARSSYEQYF.

The chain uses TRBV28 and TRBJ1-2; D gene ambiguous. Germline CDR1 and CDR2: MDHEN and SYDVKM. Deletions cut 3 bases from V and 5 bases from J, with 13 bases between. The CDR3 runs 14 residues. The CDR3 DNA is TGTGCCAGCAGTTTGGAGGCGGGTTTTTATGGCTACACCTTC. Its protein product is CASSLEAGFYGYTF.

The chain carries TRBV28 and TRBJ2-5; TRBD1 aligns across 8 bases. This CDR3 is 14 amino acids long. Germline V CDR1 and CDR2: MDHEN, SYDVKM. The V gene end was trimmed by 7 bases and the J gene end by 5 bases; junction bases not matched to a gene: 9. CDR3 sequence reads: CASKTGDPEETQYF. The CDR3 DNA sequence: TGTGCCAGCAAGACAGGGGACCCGGAGGAGACCCAGTACTTC.